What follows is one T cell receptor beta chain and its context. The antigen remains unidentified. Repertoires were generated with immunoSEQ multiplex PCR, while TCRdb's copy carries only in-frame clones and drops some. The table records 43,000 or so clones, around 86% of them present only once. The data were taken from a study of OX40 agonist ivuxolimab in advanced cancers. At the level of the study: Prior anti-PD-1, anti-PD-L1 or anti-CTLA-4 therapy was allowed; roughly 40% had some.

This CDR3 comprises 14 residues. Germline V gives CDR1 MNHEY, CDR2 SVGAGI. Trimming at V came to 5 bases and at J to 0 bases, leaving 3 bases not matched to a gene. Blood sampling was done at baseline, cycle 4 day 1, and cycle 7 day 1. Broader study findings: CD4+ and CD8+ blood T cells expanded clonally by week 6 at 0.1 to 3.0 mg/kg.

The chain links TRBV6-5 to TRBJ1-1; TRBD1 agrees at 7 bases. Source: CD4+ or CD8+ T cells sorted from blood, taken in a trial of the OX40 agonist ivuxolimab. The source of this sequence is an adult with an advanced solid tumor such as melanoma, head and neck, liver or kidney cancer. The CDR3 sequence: CASSRGTVNTEAFF. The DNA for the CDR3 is TGTGCCAGCAGTCGGGGGACAGTGAACACTGAAGCTTTCTTT.